Listed below are T cell receptor beta chains from one sample, sequenced in a study of blood T cell repertoires in COVID-19. Clones were read by immunoSEQ multiplex PCR, and TCRdb kept only the in-frame ones, dropping some. The table lists under 150,000 clones, more than 70% of them singletons. Sequencing was carried out using peripheral blood. These receptors came from a human donor in a cohort sampled during active COVID-19. Both conserved end residues are part of each CDR3. Fields, in order: J gene, D gene, clone size, V gene, CDR3 length, CDR3 DNA, CDR3 protein. A D gene is named only where the DNA matches it firmly. Size is stated for part of the rows, as once, few or many counts, or as a class when the clone is expanded.

j_gene: TRBJ2-1
d_gene: TRBD2
abundance: .
v_gene: TRBV19
len: 17
CDR3nt: TGTGCCAGTAGTATAATCGGGACTAGCGGGAATCACAATGAGCAGTTCTTC
CDR3aa: CASSIIGTSGNHNEQFF

j_gene: TRBJ2-2
d_gene: .
abundance: .
v_gene: TRBV19
len: 15
CDR3nt: TGTGCCAGTAGTATAGTCGCGGGGGCAGTTGGGGAGCTGTTTTTT
CDR3aa: CASSIVAGAVGELFF

j_gene: TRBJ2-1
d_gene: .
abundance: .
v_gene: TRBV6-6
len: 16
CDR3nt: TGTGCCAGCAGTCGAGGAGGGAGGCGAGGATACAATGAGCAGTTCTTC
CDR3aa: CASSRGGRRGYNEQFF

j_gene: TRBJ2-2
d_gene: .
abundance: .
v_gene: TRBV7-2
len: 16
CDR3nt: TGTGCCAGCAGTCCACAGCGACTAGTAGTTTCCGGGGAGCTGTTTTTT
CDR3aa: CASSPQRLVVSGELFF

j_gene: TRBJ2-2
d_gene: .
abundance: .
v_gene: TRBV7-9
len: 12
CDR3nt: TGTGCCAGCAGCCTATATGGCGGGGAGCTGTTTTTT
CDR3aa: CASSLYGGELFF

j_gene: TRBJ2-5
d_gene: .
abundance: .
v_gene: TRBV15
len: 17
CDR3nt: TGTGCCACCAGCAGAGATTTCGGGGGACTGGATCAAGAGACCCAGTACTTC
CDR3aa: CATSRDFGGLDQETQYF

j_gene: TRBJ2-3
d_gene: .
abundance: .
v_gene: TRBV7-3
len: 15
CDR3nt: TGTGCCAGCAGCTTAAGGGGGGAAGTAAGAGATACGCAGTATTTT
CDR3aa: CASSLRGEVRDTQYF

j_gene: TRBJ2-7
d_gene: TRBD2
abundance: .
v_gene: TRBV28
len: 14
CDR3nt: TGTGCCAGCACCGGGACTAGCGGACCCTACGAGCAGTACTTC
CDR3aa: CASTGTSGPYEQYF

j_gene: TRBJ2-7
d_gene: TRBD2
abundance: .
v_gene: TRBV5-1
len: 15
CDR3nt: TGCGCCAGCAGCTTGGAGACTAGCGGAGCTTACGAGCAGTACTTC
CDR3aa: CASSLETSGAYEQYF

j_gene: TRBJ1-5
d_gene: TRBD1
abundance: .
v_gene: TRBV6-5
len: 15
CDR3nt: TGTGCCAGCAGAGACCCCGGGACAGGGAATCAGCCCCAGCATTTT
CDR3aa: CASRDPGTGNQPQHF

j_gene: TRBJ2-7
d_gene: TRBD2
abundance: .
v_gene: TRBV7-2
len: 13
CDR3nt: TGTGCCAGCAGCCCGTACAGCGGGGACGAGCAGTACTTC
CDR3aa: CASSPYSGDEQYF

j_gene: TRBJ1-2
d_gene: .
abundance: .
v_gene: TRBV4-3
len: 16
CDR3nt: TGCGCCAGCAGCCAAGGAACGATCGGACAGAACTATGGCTACACCTTC
CDR3aa: CASSQGTIGQNYGYTF

j_gene: TRBJ1-4
d_gene: .
abundance: .
v_gene: TRBV7-2
len: 15
CDR3nt: TGTGCCAGCAGCTCCGGGGGAGGGGTTTTTGAAAAACTGTTTTTT
CDR3aa: CASSSGGGVFEKLFF

j_gene: TRBJ2-7
d_gene: .
abundance: .
v_gene: TRBV7-2
len: 15
CDR3nt: TGTGCCAGCAGCCCCCGGCGGGGATACTCCTACGAGCAGTACTTC
CDR3aa: CASSPRRGYSYEQYF

j_gene: TRBJ2-7
d_gene: .
abundance: .
v_gene: TRBV7-9
len: 14
CDR3nt: TGTGCCAGCAGCTTAGCGATGGACAGCTACGAGCAGTACTTC
CDR3aa: CASSLAMDSYEQYF

j_gene: TRBJ1-6
d_gene: .
abundance: .
v_gene: TRBV7-2
len: 17
CDR3nt: TGTGCCAGCAGCTTAACCCTTGGAGGCAGCTATAATTCACCCCTCCACTTT
CDR3aa: CASSLTLGGSYNSPLHF

j_gene: TRBJ1-2
d_gene: TRBD1
abundance: once
v_gene: TRBV5-1
len: 15
CDR3nt: TGCGCCAGCAGCTTAGGACAGGTCCCGGAGTATGGCTACACCTTC
CDR3aa: CASSLGQVPEYGYTF

j_gene: TRBJ2-3
d_gene: TRBD2
abundance: .
v_gene: TRBV28
len: 18
CDR3nt: TGTGCCAGCAGTTTATTACTAGCGGGAGGGCGGGGGAAGGATACGCAGTATTTT
CDR3aa: CASSLLLAGGRGKDTQYF

j_gene: TRBJ2-7
d_gene: .
abundance: .
v_gene: TRBV5-5
len: 15
CDR3nt: TGTGCCAGCAGCTTGGCCCCAGGAACCCCGTACGAGCAGTACTTC
CDR3aa: CASSLAPGTPYEQYF

j_gene: TRBJ2-5
d_gene: TRBD2
abundance: .
v_gene: TRBV28
len: 15
CDR3nt: TGTGCCAGCAGTTCGACTAGCGGGGGGGAAGAGACCCAGTACTTC
CDR3aa: CASSSTSGGEETQYF

j_gene: TRBJ1-3
d_gene: .
abundance: few
v_gene: TRBV12-3/TRBV12-4
len: 11
CDR3nt: TGTGCCAGCCAACACGGAAACACCATATATTTT
CDR3aa: CASQHGNTIYF

j_gene: TRBJ2-1
d_gene: TRBD2
abundance: .
v_gene: TRBV28
len: 14
CDR3nt: TGTGCCAGCATACTAGCGGGAGGGCCCCGTGAGCAGTTCTTC
CDR3aa: CASILAGGPREQFF

j_gene: TRBJ1-2
d_gene: .
abundance: .
v_gene: TRBV4-1
len: 20
CDR3nt: TGCGCCAGCAGCCCTCCGTTCAAAGCCAGGGCCTCCTCCGGGGGTCATGGCTACACCTTC
CDR3aa: CASSPPFKARASSGGHGYTF

j_gene: TRBJ2-2
d_gene: .
abundance: .
v_gene: TRBV7-8
len: 14
CDR3nt: TGTGCCAGCAGCCTTATGGGCGGGACTGGGGAGCTGTTTTTT
CDR3aa: CASSLMGGTGELFF

j_gene: TRBJ1-4
d_gene: TRBD1
abundance: .
v_gene: TRBV7-2
len: 15
CDR3nt: TGTGCCAGCAGCTTAGTCTATGACAGGGATGAAAAACTGTTTTTT
CDR3aa: CASSLVYDRDEKLFF

j_gene: TRBJ2-2
d_gene: .
abundance: once
v_gene: TRBV19
len: 15
CDR3nt: TGTGCCAGTAGCCCAAGGGGCAGGGGCACCGGGGAGCTGTTTTTT
CDR3aa: CASSPRGRGTGELFF

j_gene: TRBJ2-7
d_gene: .
abundance: .
v_gene: TRBV6-5
len: 14
CDR3nt: TGTGCCAGCAGTTACTCGTGGAAGGGGTACGAGCAGTACTTC
CDR3aa: CASSYSWKGYEQYF

j_gene: TRBJ1-2
d_gene: TRBD1
abundance: .
v_gene: TRBV7-2
len: 13
CDR3nt: TGTGCCAGCAGCCTGGACAGGGCCGGTGGCTACACCTTC
CDR3aa: CASSLDRAGGYTF

j_gene: TRBJ1-4
d_gene: .
abundance: .
v_gene: TRBV16
len: 14
CDR3nt: TGTGCCAGCAGCCTAACCCCGGGGAATGAAAAACTGTTTTTT
CDR3aa: CASSLTPGNEKLFF